This T cell receptor beta chain was recovered during a study of cytomegalovirus exposure and HLA in healthy donors. Study information: Among the approximately 380 donors who were genotyped, about 79% fell in the genetic ancestry cluster that is associated with self-reported Caucasian donors.

There are 20 residues in the CDR3. The V segment lost 3 bases and the J segment 1 base; nucleotides outside the gene matches: 16. Germline V gene sequence: CDR1 SGHKS, CDR2 YYEKEE (reference sequence). 60 Vbeta and 13 Jbeta primers were used in PCR. Sequencing used immunoSEQ multiplex PCR; TCRdb keeps in-frame clones, though not all of them. Found here are over 90,000 clones, about 62% of them singletons; the top ten hold around 5%. The chain employs TRBV5-5 and TRBJ2-5; TRBD1 agrees at 12 bases. The specimen was PBMCs. This receptor was identified in a human donor in good health. The CDR3 loop reads CASSSIPGTGGAGVQETQYF. CDR3 nucleotides: TGTGCCAGCAGCTCGATCCCGGGGACAGGGGGCGCGGGGGTCCAAGAGACCCAGTACTTC. Full variable domain (rest looked up from reference TRBV5-5 and TRBJ2-5): DAGVTQSPTHLIKTRGQQVTLRCSPISGHKSVSWYQQVLGQGPQFIFQYYEKEERGRGNFPDRFSARQFPNYSSELNVNALLLGDSALYLCASSSIPGTGGAGVQETQYFGPGTRLLVL.